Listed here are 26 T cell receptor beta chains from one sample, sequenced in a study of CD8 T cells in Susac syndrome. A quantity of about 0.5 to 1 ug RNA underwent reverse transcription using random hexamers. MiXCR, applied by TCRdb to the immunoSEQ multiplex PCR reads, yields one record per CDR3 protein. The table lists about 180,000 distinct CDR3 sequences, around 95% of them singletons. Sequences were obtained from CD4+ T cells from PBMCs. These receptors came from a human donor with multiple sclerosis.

The CDR3 spells CASSDGLAKNIQYF. The CDR3 bases are TGTGCCAGCAGTGACGGACTAGCCAAAAACATTCAGTACTTC. The rearrangement joins TRBV2 to TRBJ2-4, with D perhaps matching TRBD2 (5 bases). Trimming removed 3 bases from V and 0 bases from J, with 6 bases in between. This CDR3 has 14 residues. Germline CDR1 is SNHLY and CDR2 is FYNNEI.

The CDR3 is CASSQVWVGTNTEAFF. In DNA, the CDR3 is TGTGCCAGCAGCCAAGTATGGGTGGGAACCAACACTGAAGCTTTCTTT. The chain carries TRBV3-1 and TRBJ1-1; no reliable D call. This CDR3 spans 16 amino acids. Germline V CDR1 and CDR2: LGHDT, YNNKEL (reference sequence). V lost 1 base and J 2 bases, leaving 14 bases between the germline ends.

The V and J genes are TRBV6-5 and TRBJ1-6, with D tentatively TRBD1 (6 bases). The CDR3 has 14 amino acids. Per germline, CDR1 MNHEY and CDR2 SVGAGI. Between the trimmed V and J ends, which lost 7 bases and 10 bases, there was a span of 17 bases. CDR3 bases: TGTGCCAGCACCCTGATACAGGGCACCTCACCCCTCCACTTT. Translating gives CASTLIQGTSPLHF.

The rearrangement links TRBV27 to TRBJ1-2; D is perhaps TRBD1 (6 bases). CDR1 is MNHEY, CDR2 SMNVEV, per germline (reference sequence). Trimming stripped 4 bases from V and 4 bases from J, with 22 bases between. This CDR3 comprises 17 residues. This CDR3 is CASSSEMGAPFSYGYTF. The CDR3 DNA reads TGTGCCAGCAGTTCAGAGATGGGGGCACCCTTCTCCTATGGCTACACCTTC.

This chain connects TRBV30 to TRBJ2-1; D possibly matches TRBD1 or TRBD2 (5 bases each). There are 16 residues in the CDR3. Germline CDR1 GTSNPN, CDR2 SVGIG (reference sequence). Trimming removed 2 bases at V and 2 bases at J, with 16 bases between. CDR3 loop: CAWSRLGGTPYNEQFF. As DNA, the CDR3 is TGTGCCTGGAGTCGCCTTGGGGGAACCCCCTACAATGAGCAGTTCTTC. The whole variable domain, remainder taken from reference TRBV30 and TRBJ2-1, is SQTIHQWPATLVQPVGSPLSLECTVEGTSNPNLYWYRQAAGRGLQLLFYSVGIGQISSEVPQNLSASRPQDRQFILSSKKLLLSDSGFYLCAWSRLGGTPYNEQFFGPGTRLTVL.

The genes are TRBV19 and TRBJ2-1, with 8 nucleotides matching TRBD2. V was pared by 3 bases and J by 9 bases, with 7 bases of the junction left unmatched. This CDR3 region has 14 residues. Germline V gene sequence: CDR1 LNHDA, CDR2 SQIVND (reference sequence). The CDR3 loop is CASSMVRTSIEQFF. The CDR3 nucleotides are TGTGCCAGTAGTATGGTGCGGACTAGCATTGAGCAGTTCTTC.

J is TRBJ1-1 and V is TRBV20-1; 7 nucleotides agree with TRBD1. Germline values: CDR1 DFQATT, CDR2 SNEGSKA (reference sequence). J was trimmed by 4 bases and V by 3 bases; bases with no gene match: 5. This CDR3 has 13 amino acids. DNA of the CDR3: TGCAGTGCTAGGCGGGCAGGGGGCACTGAAGCTTTCTTT. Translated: CSARRAGGTEAFF.

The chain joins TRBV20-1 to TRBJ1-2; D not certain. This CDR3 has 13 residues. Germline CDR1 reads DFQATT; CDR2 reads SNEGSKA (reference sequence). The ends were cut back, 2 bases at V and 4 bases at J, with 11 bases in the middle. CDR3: CSARPFGSYGYTF. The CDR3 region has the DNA TGCAGTGCTAGACCGTTCGGATCCTATGGCTACACCTTC.

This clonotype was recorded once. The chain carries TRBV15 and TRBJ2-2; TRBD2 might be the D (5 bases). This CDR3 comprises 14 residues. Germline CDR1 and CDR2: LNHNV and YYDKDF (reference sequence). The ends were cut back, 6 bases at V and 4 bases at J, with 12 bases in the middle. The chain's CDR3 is CATRWGAPTGELFF. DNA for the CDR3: TGTGCCACCAGATGGGGAGCCCCCACCGGGGAGCTGTTTTTT.

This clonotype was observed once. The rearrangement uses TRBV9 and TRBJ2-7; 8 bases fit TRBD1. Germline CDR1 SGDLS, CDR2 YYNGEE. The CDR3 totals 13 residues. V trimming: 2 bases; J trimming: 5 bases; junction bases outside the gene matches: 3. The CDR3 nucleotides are TGTGCCAGCAGCGTCGGACAGGGCCACGAGCAGTACTTC. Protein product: CASSVGQGHEQYF.

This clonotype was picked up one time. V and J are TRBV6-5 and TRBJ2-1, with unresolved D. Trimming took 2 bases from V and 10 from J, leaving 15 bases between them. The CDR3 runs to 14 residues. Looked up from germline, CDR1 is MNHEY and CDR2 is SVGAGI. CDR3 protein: CASSYGLSRVEQFF. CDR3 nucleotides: TGTGCCAGCAGTTACGGCCTTAGCCGTGTGGAGCAGTTCTTC.

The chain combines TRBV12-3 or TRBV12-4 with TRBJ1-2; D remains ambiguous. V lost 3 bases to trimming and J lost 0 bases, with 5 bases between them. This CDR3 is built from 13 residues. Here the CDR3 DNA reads TGTGCCAGCAGTTTCCGGACTAACTATGGCTACACCTTC. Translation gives CASSFRTNYGYTF.

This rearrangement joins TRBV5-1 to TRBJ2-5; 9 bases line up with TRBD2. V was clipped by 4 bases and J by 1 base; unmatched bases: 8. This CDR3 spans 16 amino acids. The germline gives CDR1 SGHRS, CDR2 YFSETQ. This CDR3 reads CASSPWRRGGQETQYF. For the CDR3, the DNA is TGCGCCAGCAGCCCGTGGCGGCGGGGGGGCCAAGAGACCCAGTACTTC.

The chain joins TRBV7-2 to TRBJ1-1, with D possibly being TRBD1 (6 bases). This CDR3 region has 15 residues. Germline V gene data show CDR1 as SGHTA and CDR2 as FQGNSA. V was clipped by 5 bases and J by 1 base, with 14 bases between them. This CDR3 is CASSPYRAGNTEAFF. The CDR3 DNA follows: TGTGCCAGCAGCCCGTACAGGGCCGGGAACACTGAAGCTTTCTTT.

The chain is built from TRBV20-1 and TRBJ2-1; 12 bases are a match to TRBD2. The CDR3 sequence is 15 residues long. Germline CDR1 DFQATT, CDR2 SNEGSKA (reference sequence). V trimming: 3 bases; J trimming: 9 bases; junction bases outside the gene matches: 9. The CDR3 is CSASDVASGGAEQFF. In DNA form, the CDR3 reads TGCAGTGCTAGTGATGTGGCTAGCGGGGGGGCTGAGCAGTTCTTC.

In nucleotides, the CDR3 is TGTGCCAGCAGCTATTCCGGGACACCGTTAGAGCAGTACTTC. Protein product: CASSYSGTPLEQYF. This sequence joins TRBV7-2 and TRBJ2-7; tentatively, D is TRBD1 (6 bases). The germline CDR1 and CDR2 sequences are SGHTA and FQGNSA. Trimming cost V 4 bases and J 7 bases, with 17 bases left between them. The CDR3 spans 14 residues.

CDR3 sequence reads: CASSLVSPKGYTF. In DNA form, the CDR3 reads TGTGCCAGCAGTTTAGTCAGCCCCAAGGGCTACACCTTC. V is TRBV12-3 or TRBV12-4 and J is TRBJ1-2, with D uncertain. V was clipped by 1 base and J by 8 bases, with 11 bases between them. The CDR3 contains 13 residues.

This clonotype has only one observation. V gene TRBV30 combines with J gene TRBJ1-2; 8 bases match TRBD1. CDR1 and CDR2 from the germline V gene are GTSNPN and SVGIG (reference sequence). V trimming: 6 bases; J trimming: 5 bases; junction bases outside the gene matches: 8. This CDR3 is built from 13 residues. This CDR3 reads CACLTGAAYGYTF. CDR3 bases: TGTGCCTGTCTGACAGGGGCAGCATATGGCTACACCTTC.

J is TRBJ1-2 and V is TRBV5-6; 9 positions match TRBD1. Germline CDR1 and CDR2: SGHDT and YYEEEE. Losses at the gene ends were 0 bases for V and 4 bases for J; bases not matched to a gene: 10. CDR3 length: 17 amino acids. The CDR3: CASSLGDRAPRGYGYTF. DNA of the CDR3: TGTGCCAGCAGCTTGGGGGACAGGGCGCCCAGGGGCTATGGCTACACCTTC.

CDR3 sequence (DNA): TGTGCCAGCAGTTCTACAGGATTAGAGCGAGAGACCCAGTACTTC. Translation gives CASSSTGLERETQYF. The rearrangement uses TRBV12-3 or TRBV12-4 and TRBJ2-5; possibly TRBD1 for D (5 bases). V lost 4 bases and J 4 bases, leaving 16 bases between the germline ends. This CDR3 is 15 amino acids long.

The CDR3 sequence: CASSFSSEQYF. In nucleotides, the CDR3 is TGTGCCAGCAGCTTTAGTTCCGAGCAGTACTTC. The chain couples TRBV5-4 to TRBJ2-7; D unclear. This CDR3 has 11 residues. Germline CDR1 reads SGHNT; CDR2 reads YYREEE (reference sequence). The V end was cut by 2 bases, the J end by 6 bases, with 6 bases between.

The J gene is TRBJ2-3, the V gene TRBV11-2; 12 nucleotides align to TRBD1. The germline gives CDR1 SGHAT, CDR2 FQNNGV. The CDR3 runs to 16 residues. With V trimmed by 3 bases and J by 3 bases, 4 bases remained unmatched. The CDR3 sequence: CASSFGTGGLTDTQYF. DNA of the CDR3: TGTGCCAGCAGCTTTGGGACAGGGGGCCTGACAGATACGCAGTATTTT. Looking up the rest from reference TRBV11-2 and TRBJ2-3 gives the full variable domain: EAGVAQSPRYKIIEKRQSVAFWCNPISGHATLYWYQQILGQGPKLLIQFQNNGVVDDSQLPKDRFSAERLKGVDSTLKIQPAKLEDSAVYLCASSFGTGGLTDTQYFGPGTRLTVL.

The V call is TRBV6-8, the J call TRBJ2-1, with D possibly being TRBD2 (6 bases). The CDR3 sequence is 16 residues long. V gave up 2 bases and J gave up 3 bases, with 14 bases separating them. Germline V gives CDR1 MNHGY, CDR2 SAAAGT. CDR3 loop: CASSYPTGLSYNEQFF. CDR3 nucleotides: TGTGCCAGCAGTTACCCCACGGGACTTAGCTACAATGAGCAGTTCTTC.

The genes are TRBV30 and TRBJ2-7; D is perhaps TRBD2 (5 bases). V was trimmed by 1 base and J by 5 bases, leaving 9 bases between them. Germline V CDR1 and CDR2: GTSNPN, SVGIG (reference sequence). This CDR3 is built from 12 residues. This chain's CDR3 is CAWSAGADEQYF. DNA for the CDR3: TGTGCCTGGAGTGCCGGAGCGGACGAGCAGTACTTC.

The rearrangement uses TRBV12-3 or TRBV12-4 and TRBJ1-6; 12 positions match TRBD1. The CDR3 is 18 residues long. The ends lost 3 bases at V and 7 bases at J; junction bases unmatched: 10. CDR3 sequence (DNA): TGTGCCAGCAGTTTGGGACAGGGGGCTGGGCTCGTCAATTCACCCCTCCACTTT. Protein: CASSLGQGAGLVNSPLHF.

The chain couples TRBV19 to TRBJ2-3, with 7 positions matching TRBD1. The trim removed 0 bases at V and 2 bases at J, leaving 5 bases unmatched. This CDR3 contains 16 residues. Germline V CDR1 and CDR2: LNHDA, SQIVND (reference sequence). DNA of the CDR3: TGTGCCAGTAGTATAGAGGCACAGGGGAACACAGATACGCAGTATTTT. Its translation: CASSIEAQGNTDTQYF. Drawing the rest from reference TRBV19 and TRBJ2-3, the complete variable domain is DGGITQSPKYLFRKEGQNVTLSCEQNLNHDAMYWYRQDPGQGLRLIYYSQIVNDFQKGDIAEGYSVSREKKESFPLTVTSAQKNPTAFYLCASSIEAQGNTDTQYFGPGTRLTVL.